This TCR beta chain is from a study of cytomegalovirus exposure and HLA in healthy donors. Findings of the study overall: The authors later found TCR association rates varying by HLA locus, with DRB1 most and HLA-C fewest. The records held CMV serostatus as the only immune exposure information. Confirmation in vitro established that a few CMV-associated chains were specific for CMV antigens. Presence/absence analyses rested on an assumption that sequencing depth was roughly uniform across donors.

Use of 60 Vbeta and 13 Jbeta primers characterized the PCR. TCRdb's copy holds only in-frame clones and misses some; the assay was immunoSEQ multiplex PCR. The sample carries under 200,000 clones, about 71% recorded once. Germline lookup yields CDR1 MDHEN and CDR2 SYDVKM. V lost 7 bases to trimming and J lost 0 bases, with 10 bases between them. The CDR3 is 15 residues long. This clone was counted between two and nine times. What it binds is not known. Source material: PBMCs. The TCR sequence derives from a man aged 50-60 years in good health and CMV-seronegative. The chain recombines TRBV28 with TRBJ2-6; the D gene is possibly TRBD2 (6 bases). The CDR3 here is CASTRDFSGANVLTF. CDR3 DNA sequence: TGTGCCAGCACCCGGGACTTCTCTGGGGCCAACGTCCTGACTTTC.